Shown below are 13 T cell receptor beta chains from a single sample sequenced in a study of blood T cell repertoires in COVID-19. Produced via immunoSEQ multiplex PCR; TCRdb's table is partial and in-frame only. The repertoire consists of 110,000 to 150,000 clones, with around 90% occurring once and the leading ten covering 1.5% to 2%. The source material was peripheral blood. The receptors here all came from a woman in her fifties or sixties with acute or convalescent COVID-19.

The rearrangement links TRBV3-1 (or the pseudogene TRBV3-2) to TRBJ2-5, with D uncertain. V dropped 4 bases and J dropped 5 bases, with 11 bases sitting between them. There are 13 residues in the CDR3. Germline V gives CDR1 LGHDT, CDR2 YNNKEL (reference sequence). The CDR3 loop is CASSPLERETQYF. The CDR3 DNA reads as TGTGCCAGCAGCCCCCTGGAGAGGGAGACCCAGTACTTC.

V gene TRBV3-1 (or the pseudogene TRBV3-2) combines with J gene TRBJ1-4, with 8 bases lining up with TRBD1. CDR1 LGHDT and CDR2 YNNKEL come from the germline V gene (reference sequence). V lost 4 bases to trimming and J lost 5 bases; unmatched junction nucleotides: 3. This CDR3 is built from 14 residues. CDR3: CASSLRTGNEKLFF. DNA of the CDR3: TGTGCCAGCAGCCTAAGGACAGGGAATGAAAAACTGTTTTTT.

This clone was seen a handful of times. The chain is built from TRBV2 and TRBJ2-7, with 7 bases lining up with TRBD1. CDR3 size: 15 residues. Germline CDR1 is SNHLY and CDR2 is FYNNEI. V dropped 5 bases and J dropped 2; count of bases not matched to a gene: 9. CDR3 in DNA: TGTGCCAGCAGTTTCCCCGGGACAGCTACCTACGAGCAGTACTTC. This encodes CASSFPGTATYEQYF.

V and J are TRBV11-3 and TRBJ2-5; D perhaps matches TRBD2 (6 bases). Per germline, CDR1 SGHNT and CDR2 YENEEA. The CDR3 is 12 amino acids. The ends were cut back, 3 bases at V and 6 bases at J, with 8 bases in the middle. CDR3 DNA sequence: TGTGCCAGCAGCTTGGAGGGACAGACCCAGTACTTC. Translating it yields CASSLEGQTQYF.

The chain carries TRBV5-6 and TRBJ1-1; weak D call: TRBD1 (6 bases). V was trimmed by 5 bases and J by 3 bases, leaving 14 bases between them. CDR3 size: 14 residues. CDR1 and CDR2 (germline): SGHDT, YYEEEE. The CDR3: CASRLQGNHTEAFF. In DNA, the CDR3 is TGTGCCAGCAGGCTCCAGGGGAATCACACTGAAGCTTTCTTT.

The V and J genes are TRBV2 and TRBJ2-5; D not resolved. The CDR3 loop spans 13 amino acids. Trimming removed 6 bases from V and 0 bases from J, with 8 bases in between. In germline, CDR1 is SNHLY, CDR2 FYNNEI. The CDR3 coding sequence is TGTGCCAGCAGCGGAGAGTACCAAGAGACCCAGTACTTC. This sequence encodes CASSGEYQETQYF.

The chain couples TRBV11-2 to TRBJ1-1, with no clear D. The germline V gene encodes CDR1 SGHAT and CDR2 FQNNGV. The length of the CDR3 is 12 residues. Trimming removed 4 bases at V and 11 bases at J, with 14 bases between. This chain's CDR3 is CASSSLEVTAFF. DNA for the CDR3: TGTGCCAGCAGCTCCTTGGAGGTCACGGCTTTCTTT. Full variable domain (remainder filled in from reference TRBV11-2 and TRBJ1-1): EAGVAQSPRYKIIEKRQSVAFWCNPISGHATLYWYQQILGQGPKLLIQFQNNGVVDDSQLPKDRFSAERLKGVDSTLKIQPAKLEDSAVYLCASSSLEVTAFFGQGTRLTVV.

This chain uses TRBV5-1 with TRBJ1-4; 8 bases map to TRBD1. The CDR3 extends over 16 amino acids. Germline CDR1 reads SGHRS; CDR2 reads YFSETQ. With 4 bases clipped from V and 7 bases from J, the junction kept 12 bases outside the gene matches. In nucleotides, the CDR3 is TGCGCCAGCAGCCGCCAGGATACAGGGGGAACTGAAAAACTGTTTTTT. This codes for CASSRQDTGGTEKLFF.

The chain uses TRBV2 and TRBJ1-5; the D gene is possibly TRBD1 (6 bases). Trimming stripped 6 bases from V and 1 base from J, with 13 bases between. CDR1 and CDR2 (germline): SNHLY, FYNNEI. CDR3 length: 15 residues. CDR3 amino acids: CASRSDRSSNQPQHF. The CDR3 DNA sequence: TGTGCCAGCAGATCCGACAGGAGCAGCAATCAGCCCCAGCATTTT.

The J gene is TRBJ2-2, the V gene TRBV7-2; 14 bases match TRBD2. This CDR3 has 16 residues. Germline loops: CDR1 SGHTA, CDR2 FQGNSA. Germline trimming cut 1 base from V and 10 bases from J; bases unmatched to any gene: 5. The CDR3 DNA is TGTGCCAGCAGCTTAGGACTAGCGGGGGGGTTGGCGGAGCTGTTTTTT. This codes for CASSLGLAGGLAELFF.

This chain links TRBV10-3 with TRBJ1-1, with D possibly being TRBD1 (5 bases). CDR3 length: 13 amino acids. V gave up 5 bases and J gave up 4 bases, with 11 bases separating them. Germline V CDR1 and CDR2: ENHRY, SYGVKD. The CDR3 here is CAISRIQGTEAFF. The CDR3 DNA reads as TGTGCCATCAGTCGCATCCAGGGCACTGAAGCTTTCTTT.

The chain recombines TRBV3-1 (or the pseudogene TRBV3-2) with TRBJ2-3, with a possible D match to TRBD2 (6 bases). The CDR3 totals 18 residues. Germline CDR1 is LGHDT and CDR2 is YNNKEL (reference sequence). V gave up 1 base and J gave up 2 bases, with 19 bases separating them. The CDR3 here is CASSQGRVRERDTDTQYF. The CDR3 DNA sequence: TGTGCCAGCAGCCAAGGCAGGGTTCGGGAGAGGGACACAGATACGCAGTATTTT.

CDR3 sequence (DNA): TGTGCCAGTAGTGCGGACAGGGCGGGAGCCTACGAGCAGTACTTC. Translation: CASSADRAGAYEQYF. The chain recombines TRBV19 with TRBJ2-7; D is possibly TRBD1 (8 bases). The CDR3 has 15 amino acids. Trimming took 5 bases from V and 2 from J, leaving 16 bases between them. Germline lookup yields CDR1 LNHDA and CDR2 SQIVND (reference sequence). Variable domain in full (rest from reference TRBV19 and TRBJ2-7): DGGITQSPKYLFRKEGQNVTLSCEQNLNHDAMYWYRQDPGQGLRLIYYSQIVNDFQKGDIAEGYSVSREKKESFPLTVTSAQKNPTAFYLCASSADRAGAYEQYFGPGTRLTVT.